Presented here are 22 T cell receptor beta chains from one specimen sequenced in a study of T cell responses to AZD1222 COVID-19 vaccine. Sequencing used immunoSEQ multiplex PCR; TCRdb keeps in-frame clones, though not all of them. The data contain tens of thousands of clones, approximately 87% of them seen just once; the ten biggest clones take up over 1.2%. The source was peripheral blood, collected 28 days after the second AZD1222 dose. These receptors originate from an adult who received the AZD1222 COVID-19 vaccine.

This chain links TRBV21-1 with TRBJ2-4. TRBV21-1 is tagged as a pseudogene. The CDR3 loop spans 11 amino acids. In DNA form, the CDR3 reads TGTGCCAGCACCCATGGAAACATTCAGTACTTC. This codes for CASTHGNIQYF.

The chain employs TRBV5-6 and TRBJ1-1; 7 bases are shared with TRBD1. The CDR3 is 14 residues long. J gave up 6 bases and V 1 base, and 6 bases lay outside the gene matches. Germline-derived CDR1 and CDR2 are SGHDT and YYEEEE. The CDR3 sequence is CASSLYDRDSEAFF. CDR3 sequence (DNA): TGTGCCAGCAGCTTGTACGACAGGGACTCTGAAGCTTTCTTT.

The rearrangement joins TRBV5-4 to TRBJ2-7; D is ambiguous. Trimming pared 5 bases from V and 0 bases from J, leaving 12 bases between. This CDR3 is 14 amino acids long. CDR1 and CDR2 from the germline V gene are SGHNT and YYREEE (reference sequence). The DNA of the CDR3 is TGTGCCAGCAGTGTGCAGGTATCCTCCTACGAGCAGTACTTC. It translates to CASSVQVSSYEQYF.

V usage is TRBV11-2 and J usage is TRBJ2-7; D ambiguous. The CDR3 contains 13 residues. Per the germline V gene, CDR1 is SGHAT and CDR2 is FQNNGV. Trimming cost V 1 base and J 0 bases, with 4 bases left between them. The CDR3: CASSLGASYEQYF. CDR3 nucleotide sequence: TGTGCCAGCAGCTTAGGGGCCTCCTACGAGCAGTACTTC.

The chain is built from TRBV27 and TRBJ2-7, with 10 positions matching TRBD1. The CDR3 contains 16 residues. J was trimmed by 5 bases and V by 0 bases; bases with no gene match: 7. Per germline, CDR1 MNHEY and CDR2 SMNVEV (reference sequence). Here the CDR3 DNA reads TGTGCCAGCAGTTTATCGTCCCCGGGACAGGGGAACGAGCAGTACTTC. This sequence encodes CASSLSSPGQGNEQYF.

V usage is TRBV3-1 (or the pseudogene TRBV3-2) and J usage is TRBJ2-3; D gene ambiguous. CDR3 length equals 16 residues. Trimming cost V 0 bases and J 0 bases, with 10 bases left between them. CDR1 is LGHDT, CDR2 YNNKEL, per germline (reference sequence). CDR3 nucleotide sequence: TGTGCCAGCAGCCAAGAGAGGCTTACTAGCACAGATACGCAGTATTTT. It is translated as CASSQERLTSTDTQYF.

V is TRBV6-1 and J is TRBJ1-2; tentatively, D is TRBD1 (6 bases). V was cut by 2 bases and J by 2 bases, with 15 bases left in between. This CDR3 is 16 amino acids long. Germline CDR1 reads MNHNS; CDR2 reads SASEGT. CDR3 residues: CASSEWGAEGNYGYTF. In nucleotides, the CDR3 is TGTGCCAGCAGTGAATGGGGGGCGGAGGGAAACTATGGCTACACCTTC.

The chain employs TRBV29-1 and TRBJ2-6; tentatively, D is TRBD1 or TRBD2 (5 bases each). From germline, CDR1 is SQVTM and CDR2 ANQGSEA. Trimming took off 0 bases at V and 0 bases at J, with 21 bases between the two ends. The CDR3 covers 20 residues. The CDR3: CSVEDPSMGPQVSGANVLTF. The CDR3, as DNA: TGCAGCGTTGAAGACCCCTCTATGGGACCACAAGTCTCTGGGGCCAACGTCCTGACTTTC. The variable domain in full, completed from reference TRBV29-1 and TRBJ2-6, reads SAVISQKPSRDICQRGTSLTIQCQVDSQVTMMFWYRQQPGQSLTLIATANQGSEATYESGFVIDKFPISRPNLTFSTLTVSNMSPEDSSIYLCSVEDPSMGPQVSGANVLTFGAGSRLTVL.

The DNA for the CDR3 is TGTGCCAGCAGCTTAGTCGGCGGAAGCACAGATACGCAGTATTTT. Protein: CASSLVGGSTDTQYF. The J gene is TRBJ2-3, the V gene TRBV7-8; D call uncertain. CDR3 length: 15 amino acids. V was cut by 1 base and J by 0 bases, with 8 bases left in between. The V gene's germline CDR1 is SGHVS and CDR2 FQNEAQ.

This clone was seen just once. This chain joins TRBV29-1 and TRBJ1-5, with TRBD1 matching 10 bases. The junction had 1 base not matched to a gene; V was cut back by 6 bases and J by 2 bases. The CDR3 has 13 residues. Germline loops: CDR1 SQVTM, CDR2 ANQGSEA. CDR3 nucleotides: TGCAGCGTCGGGACAGGGGGCAATCAGCCCCAGCATTTT. Protein: CSVGTGGNQPQHF. The complete variable domain, with remaining parts taken from reference TRBV29-1 and TRBJ1-5, reads SAVISQKPSRDICQRGTSLTIQCQVDSQVTMMFWYRQQPGQSLTLIATANQGSEATYESGFVIDKFPISRPNLTFSTLTVSNMSPEDSSIYLCSVGTGGNQPQHFGDGTRLSIL.

CDR3 in DNA: TGTGCCAGCAGTTCCCCCATTGAAGCTTTCTTT. This sequence encodes CASSSPIEAFF. The chain links TRBV12-3 or TRBV12-4 to TRBJ1-1; no reliable D call. V dropped 4 bases and J dropped 7 bases, with 7 bases sitting between them. The CDR3 sequence is 11 residues long.

The chain combines TRBV6-5 with TRBJ2-7; 11 bases are shared with TRBD2. Germline V gene sequence: CDR1 MNHEY, CDR2 SVGAGI. The length of the CDR3 is 15 residues. V was clipped by 0 bases and J by 3 bases; unmatched bases: 1. The CDR3 region has the DNA TGTGCCAGCAGTTACTCAACTAGCGGGGGCTACGAGCAGTACTTC. As protein: CASSYSTSGGYEQYF.

The chain employs TRBV4-1 and TRBJ2-1; D gene unclear. This CDR3 is 12 amino acids long. Germline lookup yields CDR1 MGHRA and CDR2 YSYEKL. The V end was cut by 0 bases, the J end by 9 bases, with 6 bases between. CDR3 sequence (DNA): TGCGCCAGCAGCCAAGATAGGACTGAGCAGTTCTTC. Amino acids: CASSQDRTEQFF.

This sequence joins TRBV9 and TRBJ1-5; 10 bases line up with TRBD1. This CDR3 contains 17 residues. Germline-derived CDR1 and CDR2 are SGDLS and YYNGEE. J gave up 5 bases and V 3 bases, and 11 bases lay outside the gene matches. CDR3 nucleotide sequence: TGTGCCAGCAGCGACGTCCGGGACAGGGGCCCGCATCAGCCCCAGCATTTT. Translated, it gives CASSDVRDRGPHQPQHF.

V usage is TRBV28 and J usage is TRBJ2-7, with 10 nucleotides matching TRBD2. This CDR3 spans 21 amino acids. Germline V lookup: CDR1 MDHEN, CDR2 SYDVKM. Trimming removed 2 bases from V and 5 bases from J; junction bases left unmatched: 24. The CDR3 spells CASSLTASGGVRVTWYHEQYF. CDR3 coding DNA: TGTGCCAGCAGTTTAACGGCTAGCGGGGGCGTAAGGGTCACGTGGTACCACGAGCAGTACTTC.

The V call is TRBV6-5, the J call TRBJ1-2; D not certain. The CDR3 runs 13 residues. V was shortened by 2 bases and J by 6 bases, with 10 bases between the two germline ends. Germline V gene lookup returns CDR1 MNHEY and CDR2 SVGAGI. CDR3 DNA: TGTGCCAGCAGTTACGTGGGTCAGGATGGCTACACCTTC. Amino acids: CASSYVGQDGYTF.

The J gene is TRBJ2-1, the V gene TRBV20-1; no definite D call. V was trimmed by 3 bases and J by 0 bases, leaving 12 bases between them. The germline V gene has CDR1 DFQATT and CDR2 SNEGSKA (reference sequence). This CDR3 is built from 15 residues. CDR3 residues: CSASDPWGSYNEQFF. The CDR3 DNA reads as TGCAGTGCTAGTGACCCCTGGGGCTCCTACAATGAGCAGTTCTTC.

The chain employs TRBV14 and TRBJ1-3; the match to TRBD1 covers 11 bases. CDR1 and CDR2 (germline): SGHDN, FVKESK. CDR3 length equals 20 residues. V lost 2 bases, J lost 0 bases, and 12 bases stayed unmatched. The CDR3 nucleotides read TGTGCCAGCAGCCAATTCATGCTCCGGGACAGGGGGAGCTCTGGAAACACCATATATTTT. Translating gives CASSQFMLRDRGSSGNTIYF.

This clone was observed once. The gene calls are TRBV24-1 and TRBJ2-7; TRBD1 might be the D (6 bases). There are 15 residues in the CDR3. V was clipped by 3 bases and J by 2 bases, with 13 bases between them. Per germline, CDR1 KGHDR and CDR2 SFDVKD. CDR3 nucleotide sequence: TGTGCCACCAGTGATCCAAGGGACACCCCCTACGAGCAGTACTTC. This gives the protein CATSDPRDTPYEQYF.

The chain joins TRBV7-7 to TRBJ2-5; possibly TRBD2 for D (7 bases). The germline CDR1 and CDR2 sequences are SSHAT and FNYEAQ (reference sequence). V lost 3 bases to trimming and J lost 4 bases, with 15 bases between them. There are 15 residues in the CDR3. The CDR3 spells CASSLGGGAGETQYF. The CDR3 DNA reads TGTGCCAGCAGCTTGGGAGGGGGGGCCGGAGAGACCCAGTACTTC.

V and J are TRBV19 and TRBJ1-1, with a weak D call TRBD1 (5 bases). Germline V gene lookup returns CDR1 LNHDA and CDR2 SQIVND (reference sequence). The CDR3 has 14 residues. V shed 0 bases and J shed 0 bases, with 5 bases lying between them. CDR3: CASSIDRVNTEAFF. In DNA form, the CDR3 reads TGTGCCAGTAGTATAGACAGGGTGAACACTGAAGCTTTCTTT.

The V and J genes are TRBV12-3 or TRBV12-4 and TRBJ2-2; unclear D gene. With 7 bases removed from V and 6 bases from J, the gap between germline ends came to 12 bases. The CDR3 sequence is 13 residues long. The CDR3 sequence is CASTSRVSGELFF. The CDR3 region has the DNA TGTGCCAGCACCAGTAGGGTTTCCGGGGAGCTGTTTTTT.